These 20 T cell receptor beta chains were all obtained from the same sample, sequenced in a study of T cell changes during pregnancy in multiple sclerosis. TCRdb's table, derived via immunoSEQ multiplex PCR, lists solely in-frame clones and lacks some. The sample has 50,000 to 60,000 clones, about nine tenths seen once. Specimen: CD4+ T cells from peripheral blood mononuclear cells, collected in the second trimester of pregnancy. All receptors derive from a female donor with multiple sclerosis, enrolled in a pregnancy study.

The chain joins TRBV6-1 to TRBJ1-1, with TRBD1 as a possible D gene (5 bases). V lost 2 bases to trimming and J lost 4 bases, with 14 bases between them. This CDR3 is 15 amino acids long. The germline CDR1 and CDR2 sequences are MNHNS and SASEGT. CDR3 nucleotides: TGTGCCAGCAGTGAATTATTCGGGGGTTTCACTGAAGCTTTCTTT. Encoded protein: CASSELFGGFTEAFF.

The V and J genes are TRBV20-1 and TRBJ2-7, with D unclear. The V end lost 1 base, the J end lost 6 bases, and 7 bases lay between the germline ends. The CDR3 spans 11 residues. CDR1 DFQATT and CDR2 SNEGSKA come from the germline V gene (reference sequence). CDR3 loop: CSARGSIEQYF. CDR3 nucleotides: TGCAGTGCTAGAGGGAGCATCGAGCAGTACTTC.

This clone was seen once. The chain combines TRBV5-1 with TRBJ2-3; TRBD1 agrees at 7 bases. Trimming removed 0 bases from V and 2 bases from J; junction bases left unmatched: 3. The CDR3 consists of 15 residues. Germline CDR1 SGHRS, CDR2 YFSETQ. This CDR3 is CASSLAGQNTDTQYF. DNA of the CDR3: TGCGCCAGCAGCTTGGCGGGACAGAACACAGATACGCAGTATTTT.

V is TRBV5-1 and J is TRBJ2-3; D is possibly TRBD1 (6 bases). The V end was cut by 7 bases, the J end by 4 bases, with 13 bases between. Germline values: CDR1 SGHRS, CDR2 YFSETQ. The CDR3 contains 13 residues. This chain's CDR3 is CASRGTQADTQYF. The CDR3 DNA is TGCGCCAGCCGAGGGACACAGGCAGATACGCAGTATTTT.

Regarding this clone: Germline is not matched at one junction end, which may reflect a read error. J is TRBJ1-6 and V is TRBV6-5, with D unclear. Germline V gene lookup returns CDR1 MNHEY and CDR2 SVGAGI. There are 16 residues in the CDR3. The CDR3 DNA follows: TGTGCCAGCAGTTACTCGATTTCTTCCGCTAATCCACCCCTCCACTTT. It is translated as CASSYSISSANPPLHF.

The V and J genes are TRBV6-6 and TRBJ2-5; D may be TRBD1 (6 bases). The germline V and J ends were trimmed by 5 bases and 1 base, with 8 bases remaining between them. Germline V gene data show CDR1 as MNHNY and CDR2 as SVGAGI (reference sequence). The CDR3 extends over 13 amino acids. CDR3 coding DNA: TGTGCCAGCAGTAGGGACACCCAAGAGACCCAGTACTTC. Encoded protein: CASSRDTQETQYF.

J is TRBJ2-1 and V is TRBV6-1; 7 bases align to TRBD2. Germline trimming cut 2 bases from V and 4 bases from J; bases unmatched to any gene: 5. This CDR3 region has 15 residues. The germline V gene has CDR1 MNHNS and CDR2 SASEGT. DNA of the CDR3: TGTGCCAGCAGTGAAATGTGGCGGGGGTACAATGAGCAGTTCTTC. Its protein product is CASSEMWRGYNEQFF.

V and J are TRBV5-1 and TRBJ2-5; perhaps TRBD2 as D (6 bases). The CDR3 is 13 amino acids. Between the trimmed V and J ends, which lost 3 bases and 1 base, there was a span of 7 bases. Germline lookup yields CDR1 SGHRS and CDR2 YFSETQ. DNA for the CDR3: TGCGCCAGCAGCTGGGACTTCCAAGAGACCCAGTACTTC. Encoded protein: CASSWDFQETQYF.

This clone appeared once. The chain has TRBV11-2 and TRBJ2-7; 13 bases fit TRBD2. Germline V gene lookup returns CDR1 SGHAT and CDR2 FQNNGV. V lost 5 bases, J lost 3 bases, and 4 bases stayed unmatched. This CDR3 has 15 residues. The CDR3 coding sequence is TGTGCCAGCAGCCTCGGGACTAGCGGGAACTACGAGCAGTACTTC. Translating gives CASSLGTSGNYEQYF.

The chain employs TRBV5-8 and TRBJ1-1; D call uncertain. This CDR3 contains 13 residues. V dropped 0 bases and J dropped 12 bases, with 15 bases sitting between them. CDR1 and CDR2 from the germline V gene are SGHTS and YDEGEE. In nucleotides, the CDR3 is TGTGCCAGCAGCTTGGACCGGGGTTTAACGTCTTTCTTT. Translation: CASSLDRGLTSFF.

The chain is built from TRBV4-1 and TRBJ2-7, with D perhaps matching TRBD1 (5 bases). This CDR3 spans 13 amino acids. Germline V gene lookup returns CDR1 MGHRA and CDR2 YSYEKL. Trimming cost V 4 bases and J 3 bases, with 10 bases left between them. CDR3 loop: CASSRQIGYEQYF. CDR3 in DNA: TGCGCCAGCAGCCGACAGATAGGCTACGAGCAGTACTTC.

The V gene is TRBV30, the J gene TRBJ1-6; weak D call: TRBD1 (6 bases). This CDR3 is built from 14 residues. V lost 7 bases to trimming and J lost 0 bases, with 10 bases between them. The germline CDR1 and CDR2 sequences are GTSNPN and SVGIG (reference sequence). As DNA, the CDR3 is TGTGCCTCCCAGGGGAGCTCCTATAATTCACCCCTCCACTTT. Translated: CASQGSSYNSPLHF.

The genes are TRBV7-6 and TRBJ1-6; no firm D call. This CDR3 spans 14 amino acids. Germline CDR1 SGHVS, CDR2 FNYEAQ. Trimming pared 0 bases from V and 6 bases from J, leaving 6 bases between. Here the CDR3 reads CASSLASGNSPLHF. CDR3 bases: TGTGCCAGCAGCTTAGCGTCGGGTAATTCACCCCTCCACTTT.

The chain uses TRBV6-5 and TRBJ1-2, with 7 bases that match TRBD1. Germline V gives CDR1 MNHEY, CDR2 SVGAGI. The V gene end was trimmed by 4 bases and the J gene end by 3 bases; junction bases not matched to a gene: 8. This CDR3 is 15 amino acids long. CDR3: CASSFLTGFHYGYTF. The CDR3 DNA sequence: TGTGCCAGCAGTTTCTTGACAGGGTTCCACTATGGCTACACCTTC.

The rearrangement links TRBV6-1 to TRBJ1-5; a weak D match, TRBD1 (6 bases). The CDR3 length is 14 residues. Trimming removed 4 bases from V and 5 bases from J, with 12 bases in between. Germline assignment: CDR1 MNHNS and CDR2 SASEGT. The CDR3 coding sequence is TGTGCCAGCAGTGTAGGAGGGGGGGATCAGCCCCAGCATTTT. Translating it yields CASSVGGGDQPQHF.

The chain recombines TRBV14 with TRBJ1-1; D is possibly TRBD1 (6 bases). The germline gives CDR1 SGHDN, CDR2 FVKESK. The CDR3 totals 14 residues. Trimming removed 1 base at V and 5 bases at J, with 11 bases between. The CDR3 DNA follows: TGTGCCAGCAGCCAAGTCAGGGGCTGGACTGAAGCTTTCTTT. It yields the protein CASSQVRGWTEAFF.

J is TRBJ1-1 and V is TRBV7-3; 7 bases fit TRBD1. Germline V gene sequence: CDR1 SGHTA, CDR2 FQGTGA. The length of the CDR3 is 13 residues. With 6 bases clipped from V and 3 bases from J, the junction kept 4 bases outside the gene matches. In DNA form, the CDR3 reads TGTGCCAGCAGAACCACAGGGGACACTGAAGCTTTCTTT. It yields the protein CASRTTGDTEAFF.

J is TRBJ1-2 and V is TRBV27; D is unclear. Trimming pared 5 bases from V and 0 bases from J, leaving 10 bases between. Germline CDR1 reads MNHEY; CDR2 reads SMNVEV (reference sequence). There are 14 residues in the CDR3. The chain's CDR3 is CASSRRGTNYGYTF. The CDR3 DNA follows: TGTGCCAGCAGTAGGAGAGGGACTAACTATGGCTACACCTTC.

This chain connects TRBV5-1 to TRBJ2-2, with D perhaps TRBD2 (5 bases). Trimming took off 1 base at V and 2 bases at J, with 12 bases between the two ends. Germline V CDR1 and CDR2: SGHRS, YFSETQ. This CDR3 has 16 residues. The CDR3 here is CASSLRSGGNTGELFF. As DNA, the CDR3 is TGCGCCAGCAGCTTGAGGAGCGGAGGTAACACCGGGGAGCTGTTTTTT.

V and J are TRBV11-2 and TRBJ2-5; D uncertain. Between the trimmed V and J ends, which lost 1 base and 3 bases, there was a span of 6 bases. Germline CDR1 is SGHAT and CDR2 is FQNNGV. This CDR3 is 13 amino acids long. CDR3 protein: CASSLGAKETQYF. The CDR3 DNA reads TGTGCCAGCAGCTTAGGTGCGAAAGAGACCCAGTACTTC.